A selection of T cell receptor beta chains follows, all from one sample in a study of T cell responses to AZD1222 COVID-19 vaccine. TCRdb's table, derived via immunoSEQ multiplex PCR, lists solely in-frame clones and lacks some. The table lists around 140,000 clones, about nine tenths of them singletons. This specimen was peripheral blood, taken 28 days after the second AZD1222 dose. The receptors here all came from an adult who received the AZD1222 COVID-19 vaccine. Both conserved end residues are part of each CDR3. D genes are given only for firm matches. Clone size is given for some rows only: seen once, a few or many times, or a class if the clone is expanded.

j_call d_call v_call clone_size cdr3_nt cdr3_aa
TRBJ1-1 - TRBV9 - TGTGCCAGCAGCGTAGGCGTCAGGGGTAACACTGAAGCTTTCTTT CASSVGVRGNTEAFF
TRBJ2-3 - TRBV6-2/TRBV6-3 - TGTGCCAGCAGCAGGGGTAGCACAGATACGCAGTATTTT CASSRGSTDTQYF
TRBJ1-2 TRBD1 TRBV19 - TGTGCCTCGGCCACAGGGGGGTTCAAACTCGGCTACACCTTC CASATGGFKLGYTF
TRBJ2-7 TRBD1 TRBV15 - TGTGCCACCAGCACTTTACAGACAGGGGGGCTCTACGAGCAGTACTTC CATSTLQTGGLYEQYF
TRBJ2-2 TRBD1 TRBV6-2/TRBV6-3 - TGTGCCAGCAGTTACGACAGGGGGCTAACCGGGGAGCTGTTTTTT CASSYDRGLTGELFF
TRBJ2-5 - TRBV28 - TGTGCCAGCACCCTATTGTCTCATCAAGAGACCCAGTACTTC CASTLLSHQETQYF
TRBJ1-5 TRBD1 TRBV5-5 - TGTGCCAGCGGCAGACAGGGCGATCAGCCCCAGCATTTT CASGRQGDQPQHF
TRBJ1-1 - TRBV11-3 - TGTGCCAGCAGCTTAGATCGGGGCGCGTCGCCCGGGGGCACTGAAGCTTTCTTT CASSLDRGASPGGTEAFF
TRBJ1-5 - TRBV5-8 - TGTGCCAGCAGCTTCCGACTAGTGAGAAGCAATCAGCCCCAGCATTTT CASSFRLVRSNQPQHF
TRBJ2-1 - TRBV18 - TGTGCCAGTAAGGCTGTACCATCCTACAATGAGCAGTTCTTC CASKAVPSYNEQFF
TRBJ2-3 - TRBV3-1/TRBV3-2 - TGTGCCAGCAGCCAAGCAGCGGATATAACAGATACGCAGTATTTT CASSQAADITDTQYF
TRBJ2-5 TRBD2 TRBV5-1 - TGCGCCAGCAGCTTGGCTTTCTCGGCGGGGGGGCATGAGACCCAGTACTTC CASSLAFSAGGHETQYF
TRBJ1-4 - TRBV2 few TGTGCCAGCAGTACTGACAGGCTTGCAACTAATGAAAAACTGTTTTTT CASSTDRLATNEKLFF
TRBJ1-5 - TRBV6-5 - TGTGCCAGCAGTTACTCTCTACCTGAACACAATCAGCCCCAGCATTTT CASSYSLPEHNQPQHF
TRBJ2-7 - TRBV29-1 - TGCAGCGCCTCGGGACACTACGAGCAGTACTTC CSASGHYEQYF
TRBJ1-1 - TRBV2 - TGTGCCAGCAGGCAGGGGTCAAACACTGAAGCTTTCTTT CASRQGSNTEAFF
TRBJ1-1 TRBD1 TRBV6-6 - TGTGCCAGCAGTTACTCGACTGGACAGGGGATCACTGAAGCTTTCTTT CASSYSTGQGITEAFF
TRBJ1-2 TRBD1 TRBV7-2 - TGTGCCAGCAGCCCACAGACAGGGTACTATGGCTACACCTTC CASSPQTGYYGYTF
TRBJ1-5 - TRBV19 - TGTGCCAGTAGTACGACCCCCGGGACAACCCTCCTCTATAGCAATCAGCCCCAGCATTTT CASSTTPGTTLLYSNQPQHF
TRBJ2-1 TRBD2 TRBV5-4 - TGTGCCAGCAGCTTAACTAGCGGCAACAATGAGCAGTTCTTC CASSLTSGNNEQFF
TRBJ2-1 - TRBV6-2/TRBV6-3 - TGTGCCAGCAGTTACGCGTTAGGGGTAGGGCTCTTC CASSYALGVGLF
TRBJ1-1 - TRBV2 - TGTGCCAGCATGTACTCGGACGTTGAAGCTTTCTTT CASMYSDVEAFF
TRBJ2-7 - TRBV3-1/TRBV3-2 few TGTGCCAGCAGCCAGGGGGCACGGGAGCAGTACTTC CASSQGAREQYF
TRBJ2-3 - TRBV27 - TGTGCCAGCAGCCTATCGGGGTCAGATACGCAGTATTTT CASSLSGSDTQYF
TRBJ2-5 - TRBV19 - TGTGCCAGTAGTATAAATTCGGAGACCCAGTACTTC CASSINSETQYF
TRBJ1-1 TRBD1 TRBV5-8 - TGTGCCAGCAGCTTGGGGACCACAGGGGAGTGGAACACTGAAGCTTTCTTT CASSLGTTGEWNTEAFF
TRBJ1-3 - TRBV2 - TGTGCCAGCAGTGACAGGGCTGGAAACACCATATATTTT CASSDRAGNTIYF
TRBJ2-5 TRBD2 TRBV7-9 - TGTGCCAGCAGCCTTCCCGGGACTAGCGGGGGCCAGGGAGAGACCCAGTACTTC CASSLPGTSGGQGETQYF
TRBJ2-2 - TRBV12-5 - TGTGCTAGTGGCCAGGTACAGGGTAGGACCGGGGAGCTGTTTTTT CASGQVQGRTGELFF
TRBJ1-5 - TRBV7-9 - TGTGCCAGCAGCTTAGCACAGCCAAATCAGCCCCAGCATTTT CASSLAQPNQPQHF
TRBJ1-1 TRBD1 TRBV19 once TGTGCCAGTACGAGGGACAGATTATCTGAAGCTTTCTTT CASTRDRLSEAFF
TRBJ1-5 - TRBV7-2 - TGTGCCAGCAGCTTAATGGGACTCGGCGGGGGTCAGCCCCAGCATTTT CASSLMGLGGGQPQHF
TRBJ1-4 - TRBV18 few TGTGCCAGCTCTTCAGAGAAGGGGGAACTGTTTTTT CASSSEKGELFF
TRBJ1-1 - TRBV5-4 - TGTGCCAGCAGTATGGGGGGGAAGGTGAGGAACACTGAAGCTTTCTTT CASSMGGKVRNTEAFF
TRBJ1-1 - TRBV29-1 - TGCAGCGTCTTTGGACAGCTGAACACTGAAGCTTTCTTT CSVFGQLNTEAFF
TRBJ2-7 - TRBV2 - TGTGCCAGCACTCCGGACACGAATAGCTACGAGCAGTACTTC CASTPDTNSYEQYF
TRBJ1-6 - TRBV4-1 - TGCGCCAGCAGCCAAGACAAGGGTCAGTCCCTCCACTTT CASSQDKGQSLHF
TRBJ1-6 - TRBV30 - TGTGCCTGGAGACCCGGGACACATAATTCACCCCTCCACTTT CAWRPGTHNSPLHF
TRBJ1-5 - TRBV9 - TGTGCCAGCAGCGTCGGCAGGATGGATCAGCCCCAGCATTTT CASSVGRMDQPQHF
TRBJ1-5 - TRBV21-1 once TGTGCCAGCAGCAAAAAAAAGGGTAACAATCAGCCCCAGCATTTT CASSKKKGNNQPQHF
TRBJ2-3 TRBD2 TRBV5-6 many TGTGCCAGCAGCTTGGGGCTAGCGGGGACAGATACGCAGTATTTT CASSLGLAGTDTQYF
TRBJ1-5 - TRBV28 - TGTGCCAGCGGGGGGTGGGCACTAGATAGCAATCAGCCCCAGCATTTT CASGGWALDSNQPQHF
TRBJ1-1 - TRBV3-1/TRBV3-2 once TGTGCCAGCAGCCAAGGGGGATCTAGGGACACTGAAGCTTTCTTT CASSQGGSRDTEAFF
TRBJ2-3 - TRBV19 - TGTGCCAGTAGTGTTACGGGACTCCAGGGGTCGGTTACGCAGTATTTT CASSVTGLQGSVTQYF
TRBJ2-5 - TRBV7-2 - TGTGCCAGCAGCTTCCTCAGTAGGCAAGAGACCCAGTACTTC CASSFLSRQETQYF
TRBJ2-3 TRBD2 TRBV5-4 - TGTGCCAGCAGCTTGTTGGGAGCGGGGGCCTCCACAGATACGCAGTATTTT CASSLLGAGASTDTQYF
TRBJ2-1 - TRBV10-3 - TGTGCCATCAGTGAGGCGGGCGACTCCGGGCGGAATGAGCAGTTCTTC CAISEAGDSGRNEQFF
TRBJ1-2 - TRBV7-3 - TGTGCCAGCAGCCCGACGGGGATTAACTATGGCTACACCTTC CASSPTGINYGYTF
TRBJ2-1 - TRBV27 - TGTGCCAGCAGTTTAGGCCAGGGCCGATGGAATGAGCAGTTCTTC CASSLGQGRWNEQFF
TRBJ1-1 - TRBV12-3/TRBV12-4 once TGTGCCAGCACCGTAATGACTGAAGCTTTCTTT CASTVMTEAFF
TRBJ1-3 - TRBV6-5 - TGTGCCAGCATAAGTGGGGGAAACACCATATATTTT CASISGGNTIYF
TRBJ1-4 - TRBV7-9 - TGTGCCAGCAGTTCGGATCCTAATGAAAAACTGTTTTTT CASSSDPNEKLFF
TRBJ2-1 - TRBV11-3 - TGTGCCAGCACCTTTGGTGGAGGGGCCTCGCGGGGCGAGCAGTTCTTC CASTFGGGASRGEQFF